The 23 T cell receptor beta chains reported below all come from one sample, sequenced in a study of cytomegalovirus exposure and HLA in healthy donors. Use of 60 Vbeta and 13 Jbeta primers characterized the PCR. Clones were sequenced by immunoSEQ multiplex PCR, and TCRdb holds only the in-frame ones, with some missing. The sample records about 110,000 clones, over 60% being singletons. Sequenced input: PBMCs. Receptors were obtained from a man aged 18 to 29 in good health and CMV-seropositive.

The V and J genes are TRBV5-1 and TRBJ2-4, with a tentative D call TRBD2 (5 bases). The CDR3 loop spans 15 amino acids. Looked up from germline, CDR1 is SGHRS and CDR2 is YFSETQ. The germline V and J ends were trimmed by 4 bases and 3 bases, with 14 bases remaining between them. The CDR3 DNA follows: TGCGCCAGCAGCGGACTGAACTTCGGCAAAAACATTCAGTACTTC. This codes for CASSGLNFGKNIQYF. The full variable domain, completed using reference TRBV5-1 and TRBJ2-4, is KAGVTQTPRYLIKTRGQQVTLSCSPISGHRSVSWYQQTPGQGLQFLFEYFSETQRNKGNFPGRFSGRQFSNSRSEMNVSTLELGDSALYLCASSGLNFGKNIQYFGAGTRLSVL.

This clone was picked up a small number of times. This rearrangement joins TRBV5-1 to TRBJ2-5; D uncertain. The CDR3 is made up of 13 amino acids. Trimming took 7 bases from V and 1 from J, leaving 11 bases between them. Germline-derived CDR1 and CDR2 are SGHRS and YFSETQ. CDR3 amino acids: CASCTTGQETQYF. CDR3 bases: TGCGCCAGCTGTACCACCGGCCAAGAGACCCAGTACTTC.

The J gene is TRBJ1-6, the V gene TRBV2; D uncertain. The V and J ends lost 3 bases and 4 bases respectively, with 7 bases between them. The CDR3 sequence is 14 residues long. Germline V gene data show CDR1 as SNHLY and CDR2 as FYNNEI. CDR3 sequence: CASSDVQYNSPLHF. CDR3 in DNA: TGTGCCAGCAGTGATGTCCAGTATAATTCACCCCTCCACTTT.

This clone was recorded a few times. The chain employs TRBV7-9 and TRBJ2-7; no clear D. V lost 4 bases, J lost 3 bases, and 10 bases lay in between. The CDR3 loop spans 13 amino acids. Looked up from germline, CDR1 is SEHNR and CDR2 is FQNEAQ (reference sequence). The DNA of the CDR3 is TGTGCCAGCAGCTCCGCGGCCAACTACGAGCAGTACTTC. Translating gives CASSSAANYEQYF.

Written as DNA, the CDR3 is TGTGCCAGCAGTTTAGGAGGTACAAACACTGAAGCTTTCTTT. Residues: CASSLGGTNTEAFF. This sequence joins TRBV27 and TRBJ1-1; unclear D gene. CDR3 size: 14 residues. The germline gives CDR1 MNHEY, CDR2 SMNVEV (reference sequence). V was shortened by 2 bases and J by 2 bases, with 9 bases between the two germline ends.

This clone occurred once. The V call is TRBV19, the J call TRBJ2-7; D is undetermined. Trimming shortened V by 5 bases and J by 1 base, and 9 bases separated the two germline ends. Per the germline V gene, CDR1 is LNHDA and CDR2 is SQIVND (reference sequence). The CDR3 is 13 residues long. In DNA form, the CDR3 reads TGTGCCAGTAGTCGTGAGATTTCCTACGAGCAGTACTTC. This sequence encodes CASSREISYEQYF.

This chain links TRBV7-9 with TRBJ2-3, with unresolved D. This CDR3 has 13 residues. The V gene lost 8 bases and the J gene lost 0 bases, with 9 bases spanning the gap. The germline CDR1 and CDR2 sequences are SEHNR and FQNEAQ (reference sequence). The chain's CDR3 is CASCPGSTDTQYF. Here the CDR3 DNA reads TGTGCCAGCTGCCCAGGTAGCACAGATACGCAGTATTTT. Drawing the rest from reference TRBV7-9 and TRBJ2-3, the complete variable domain is DTGVSQNPRHKITKRGQNVTFRCDPISEHNRLYWYRQTLGQGPEFLTYFQNEAQLEKSRLLSDRFSAERPKGSFSTLEIQRTEQGDSAMYLCASCPGSTDTQYFGPGTRLTVL.

This clone was detected only a few times. CDR3 DNA sequence: TGTGCCAGCAGCTTGGCCGGCAGGGGGGTATCACCCCTCCACTTT. Translated, it gives CASSLAGRGVSPLHF. The chain employs TRBV5-4 and TRBJ1-6, with 7 bases lining up with TRBD1. V trimming: 0 bases; J trimming: 10 bases; junction bases outside the gene matches: 7. Germline CDR1 and CDR2: SGHNT and YYREEE (reference sequence). The CDR3 is 15 residues long.

The J gene is TRBJ1-4, the V gene TRBV28; D ambiguous. Trimming pared 4 bases from V and 6 bases from J, leaving 3 bases between. The CDR3 covers 11 residues. Looked up from germline, CDR1 is MDHEN and CDR2 is SYDVKM. The CDR3 DNA reads as TGTGCCAGCAGTTCGTATGAAAAACTGTTTTTT. Residues: CASSSYEKLFF. Combining the CDR3 with reference TRBV28 and TRBJ1-4 gives the whole variable domain DVKVTQSSRYLVKRTGEKVFLECVQDMDHENMFWYRQDPGLGLRLIYFSYDVKMKEKGDIPEGYSVSREKKERFSLILESASTNQTSMYLCASSSYEKLFFGSGTQLSVL.

V and J are TRBV7-3 and TRBJ2-7; D is possibly TRBD2 (6 bases). The CDR3 length is 13 residues. From germline, CDR1 is SGHTA and CDR2 FQGTGA. The CDR3 loop is CSSSLVAEYEQYV. The CDR3 DNA follows: TGTTCCAGCAGCTTAGTAGCGGAATACGAGCAGTACGTC.

The chain combines TRBV6-5 with TRBJ1-3; possibly TRBD1 for D (6 bases). The CDR3 sequence is 14 residues long. Germline V gives CDR1 MNHEY, CDR2 SVGAGI. V lost 8 bases to trimming and J lost 3 bases, with 14 bases between them. The CDR3 protein is CASQRGLGGNTIYF. DNA for the CDR3: TGTGCCAGCCAAAGGGGGTTAGGTGGAAACACCATATATTTT.

CDR3 DNA: TGTGCCAGCAGACCAGGGGGCTTTGAGCCCAAAAACATTCAGTACTTC. Its translation is CASRPGGFEPKNIQYF. The J gene is TRBJ2-4, the V gene TRBV28; 8 bases line up with TRBD1. Trimming at V came to 6 bases and at J to 2 bases, leaving 9 bases not matched to a gene. CDR1 and CDR2 from the germline V gene are MDHEN and SYDVKM. The CDR3 sequence is 16 residues long.

The chain is built from TRBV7-9 and TRBJ2-2, with a tentative D call TRBD1 (5 bases). Germline CDR1 SEHNR, CDR2 FQNEAQ (reference sequence). V gave up 1 base and J gave up 4 bases, with 10 bases separating them. The CDR3 length is 15 residues. The CDR3 spells CASSLGGSGTGELFF. CDR3 bases: TGTGCCAGCAGCTTAGGGGGCTCTGGCACCGGGGAGCTGTTTTTT.

The chain couples TRBV6-6 to TRBJ2-7; a possible D gene is TRBD1 (5 bases). Trimming shortened V by 2 bases and J by 3 bases, and 11 bases separated the two germline ends. CDR1 and CDR2 from the germline V gene are MNHNY and SVGAGI (reference sequence). The CDR3 has 14 residues. Here the CDR3 DNA reads TGTGCCAGCAGTTACGGGGCCGGCGACTACGAGCAGTACTTC. It codes for CASSYGAGDYEQYF.

The rearrangement joins TRBV13 to TRBJ1-3, with D hard to call. Germline V gene sequence: CDR1 PRHDT, CDR2 FYEKMQ (reference sequence). Trimming pared 2 bases from V and 3 bases from J, leaving 14 bases between. The length of the CDR3 is 16 residues. The CDR3 DNA sequence: TGTGCCAGCAGCTTATTCGCAGGCCTAATTGGAAACACCATATATTTT. Protein product: CASSLFAGLIGNTIYF.

The chain carries TRBV4-2 and TRBJ2-5; 8 nucleotides align to TRBD2. The CDR3 covers 16 residues. Per germline, CDR1 LGHNA and CDR2 YNFKEQ. The ends lost 0 bases at V and 5 bases at J; junction bases unmatched: 8. In DNA form, the CDR3 reads TGTGCCAGCAGCCAAGAGAGGGGACTAGACGCGGAGACCCAGTACTTC. This encodes CASSQERGLDAETQYF.

About this clone: The same CDR3 also results from other DNA sequences found in this sample. The chain is built from TRBV6-5 and TRBJ2-5; D is ambiguous. Deletions cut 5 bases from V and 4 bases from J, with 5 bases between. Germline V gives CDR1 MNHEY, CDR2 SVGAGI. CDR3 length: 11 residues. In nucleotides, the CDR3 is TGTGCCAGCAGTACGCGAGAGACCCAGTACTTC. It encodes CASSTRETQYF.

This clone showed up just a few times. The J gene is TRBJ1-2, the V gene TRBV6-5, with a possible D match to TRBD1 (5 bases). Trimming took 7 bases from V and 3 from J, leaving 15 bases between them. The CDR3 sequence is 14 residues long. Per the germline V gene, CDR1 is MNHEY and CDR2 is SVGAGI. The CDR3 region has the DNA TGTGCCAGCACCCCCTCTGGGGGGTACTATGGCTACACCTTC. Amino acids: CASTPSGGYYGYTF.

The gene calls are TRBV6-6 and TRBJ1-2, with D unresolved. This CDR3 is 15 amino acids long. V was trimmed by 10 bases and J by 3 bases, leaving 21 bases between them. Looked up from germline, CDR1 is MNHNY and CDR2 is SVGAGI (reference sequence). The CDR3 is CATKSPGSTDYGYTF. DNA for the CDR3: TGTGCCACCAAGTCACCAGGCTCTACGGACTATGGCTACACCTTC.

A few counts support this clone. The chain recombines TRBV6-5 with TRBJ2-1; TRBD2 is a possible D gene (5 bases). Germline V lookup: CDR1 MNHEY, CDR2 SVGAGI. There are 15 residues in the CDR3. Trimming removed 6 bases from V and 0 bases from J, with 12 bases in between. CDR3 coding DNA: TGTGCCAGCAGGACCGACTACTACTCCTACAATGAGCAGTTCTTC. Amino acids: CASRTDYYSYNEQFF.

The V gene is TRBV10-1, the J gene TRBJ1-1; possible D gene TRBD1, 6 bases. Germline CDR1 and CDR2: WNHNN and SYGVQD (reference sequence). The V end lost 2 bases, the J end lost 7 bases, and 11 bases lay between the germline ends. The CDR3 extends over 13 amino acids. CDR3 in amino acids: CASSENRVGEAFF. In DNA form, the CDR3 reads TGCGCCAGCAGTGAGAACAGGGTGGGTGAAGCTTTCTTT.

The chain couples TRBV4-1 to TRBJ1-4, with TRBD1 matching over 8 bases. The V segment lost 5 bases and the J segment 4 bases; nucleotides outside the gene matches: 3. The CDR3 has 14 residues. CDR1 MGHRA and CDR2 YSYEKL come from the germline V gene. The CDR3 sequence: CASSKTGDNEKLFF. CDR3 DNA: TGCGCCAGCAGCAAGACAGGGGATAATGAAAAACTGTTTTTT.

The J gene is TRBJ1-2, the V gene TRBV30; 9 nucleotides agree with TRBD1. Germline trimming cut 2 bases from V and 4 bases from J; bases unmatched to any gene: 8. Per the germline V gene, CDR1 is GTSNPN and CDR2 is SVGIG (reference sequence). The CDR3 runs to 15 residues. The CDR3 is CAWSRLNRGLYGYTF. CDR3 nucleotide sequence: TGTGCCTGGAGTCGATTAAACAGGGGGCTCTATGGCTACACCTTC.